What follows are 27 T cell receptor beta chains derived from one specimen sequenced in a study of blood T cell repertoires in COVID-19 (TCRdb year 2020). Library method: the immunoSEQ multiplex PCR assay. TCRdb obtained this table from immuneACCESS and retained in-frame rearrangements with V and J assigned. These tables miss some clones; where compared with another copy, unresolved V genes account for less than half of the shortfall, and the remainder is unexplained. This sample holds over 250,000 clones; 88% were observed only once. The ten largest clones capture 3% of the sample. The sequencing input was PBMCs or T cells enriched from blood (not recorded which). Every receptor here comes from a woman in her forties or fifties who had recovered from COVID-19.

The chain has TRBV6-2 or TRBV6-3 and TRBJ2-7; tentatively, D is TRBD1 (5 bases). V shed 6 bases and J shed 2 bases, with 14 bases lying between them. This CDR3 has 14 residues. CDR1 and CDR2 (germline): MNHEY, SVGEGT. As DNA, the CDR3 is TGTGCCAGCAGCCCAATCAGGGTTGCCTACGAGCAGTACTTC. Amino acids: CASSPIRVAYEQYF.

This chain links TRBV28 with TRBJ1-3; TRBD1 aligns across 9 bases. V lost 2 bases, J lost 3 bases, and 2 bases stayed unmatched. The CDR3 spans 15 residues. Germline V gene data show CDR1 as MDHEN and CDR2 as SYDVKM. CDR3 residues: CASSLRGQGGNTIYF. The CDR3 nucleotides read TGTGCCAGCAGTTTAAGGGGACAGGGTGGAAACACCATATATTTT.

The chain couples TRBV30 to TRBJ1-5; possibly TRBD1 for D (6 bases). The V gene lost 1 base and the J gene lost 4 bases, with 8 bases spanning the gap. Germline values: CDR1 GTSNPN, CDR2 SVGIG (reference sequence). The CDR3 is 13 residues long. CDR3 in amino acids: CAWSGTENQPQHF. The CDR3 coding sequence is TGTGCCTGGAGTGGGACAGAGAATCAGCCCCAGCATTTT. The full variable domain, completed using reference TRBV30 and TRBJ1-5, is SQTIHQWPATLVQPVGSPLSLECTVEGTSNPNLYWYRQAAGRGLQLLFYSVGIGQISSEVPQNLSASRPQDRQFILSSKKLLLSDSGFYLCAWSGTENQPQHFGDGTRLSIL.

This chain uses TRBV5-1 with TRBJ2-7; TRBD2 matches 8 bases. Germline V lookup: CDR1 SGHRS, CDR2 YFSETQ. Trimming at V came to 3 bases and at J to 3 bases, leaving 14 bases not matched to a gene. The CDR3 has 17 residues. The CDR3 reads CASSYTGTSNSFYEQYF. The DNA of the CDR3 is TGCGCCAGCAGCTACACCGGGACTAGTAATTCTTTCTACGAGCAGTACTTC.

This rearrangement joins TRBV5-5 to TRBJ2-1, with a tentative D call TRBD2 (7 bases). CDR3 length equals 15 residues. The V gene lost 3 bases and the J gene lost 4 bases, with 14 bases spanning the gap. Germline V CDR1 and CDR2: SGHKS, YYEKEE (reference sequence). As DNA, the CDR3 is TGTGCCAGCAGCTCTAGGGGGGGCGATTACAATGAGCAGTTCTTC. It yields the protein CASSSRGGDYNEQFF.

The chain uses TRBV7-3 and TRBJ1-1; D call uncertain. The V gene lost 5 bases and the J gene lost 4 bases, with 14 bases spanning the gap. CDR3 length equals 14 residues. Germline V lookup: CDR1 SGHTA, CDR2 FQGTGA. This CDR3 reads CASSLGRASTEAFF. CDR3 sequence (DNA): TGTGCCAGCAGCCTAGGGAGGGCTTCCACTGAAGCTTTCTTT.

The gene calls are TRBV30 and TRBJ1-4; 12 bases agree with TRBD1. The trim removed 1 base at V and 3 bases at J, leaving 9 bases unmatched. The CDR3 is 18 amino acids. Per germline, CDR1 GTSNPN and CDR2 SVGIG (reference sequence). The CDR3 sequence: CAWSAGTGGRGANEKLFF. The CDR3 nucleotides read TGTGCCTGGAGTGCCGGGACAGGGGGCCGTGGGGCTAATGAAAAACTGTTTTTT.

The chain employs TRBV7-2 and TRBJ2-3, with 8 bases that match TRBD1. The V gene's germline CDR1 is SGHTA and CDR2 FQGNSA. V lost 3 bases to trimming and J lost 4 bases; unmatched junction nucleotides: 6. The CDR3 length is 15 residues. CDR3 amino acids: CASSLGTGLPDTQYF. CDR3 sequence (DNA): TGTGCCAGCAGCTTGGGGACAGGTCTTCCAGATACGCAGTATTTT.

In this sample, this clone turned up once. V gene TRBV12-3 or TRBV12-4 combines with J gene TRBJ1-2; D might be TRBD1 (6 bases). Trimming left V 6 bases short and J 6 bases short, with 14 bases between. The CDR3 has 13 residues. DNA for the CDR3: TGTGCCAGCAGCCCTCAGGGGTCCAATGGCTACACCTTC. Its translation is CASSPQGSNGYTF.

The chain is built from TRBV2 and TRBJ1-4, with TRBD1 matching 10 bases. The CDR3 sequence is 14 residues long. Per the germline V gene, CDR1 is SNHLY and CDR2 is FYNNEI. V dropped 8 bases and J dropped 7; count of bases not matched to a gene: 7. The CDR3 is CASRQGAMFEKLFF. The CDR3 nucleotides read TGTGCCAGCCGACAGGGGGCCATGTTTGAAAAACTGTTTTTT.

The V and J genes are TRBV15 and TRBJ2-5; TRBD1 aligns across 7 bases. This CDR3 is built from 15 residues. The trim removed 1 base at V and 2 bases at J, leaving 4 bases unmatched. Germline V gene sequence: CDR1 LNHNV, CDR2 YYDKDF (reference sequence). CDR3 in amino acids: CATSRGGTVQETQYF. The CDR3 DNA is TGTGCCACCAGCAGAGGGGGGACAGTGCAAGAGACCCAGTACTTC. Filled out from reference TRBV15 and TRBJ2-5, the complete variable domain reads DAMVIQNPRYQVTQFGKPVTLSCSQTLNHNVMYWYQQKSSQAPKLLFHYYDKDFNNEADTPDNFQSRRPNTSFCFLDIRSPGLGDTAMYLCATSRGGTVQETQYFGPGTRLLVL.

This clone was counted only a few times. The chain recombines TRBV5-4 with TRBJ1-2, with D hard to call. CDR1 is SGHNT and CDR2 is YYREEE in the germline V gene (reference sequence). The CDR3 totals 14 residues. The V end was cut by 0 bases, the J end by 9 bases, with 15 bases between. The CDR3 spells CASSLEGYGSSYTF. In nucleotides, the CDR3 is TGTGCCAGCAGCTTGGAGGGTTACGGGAGTAGCTACACCTTC.

For the CDR3, the DNA is TGTGCCAGCAGTCCCCCCGTAGGACTAAGGACCACCTACGAGCAGTACTTC. Its protein product is CASSPPVGLRTTYEQYF. The chain couples TRBV6-2 or TRBV6-3 to TRBJ2-7; possibly TRBD2 for D (6 bases). Trimming shortened V by 5 bases and J by 2 bases, and 22 bases separated the two germline ends. Germline CDR1 and CDR2: MNHEY and SVGEGT. The CDR3 sequence is 17 residues long.

The J gene is TRBJ1-6, the V gene TRBV6-6, with TRBD1 identical over 7 bases. This CDR3 comprises 12 residues. The V segment lost 6 bases and the J segment 7 bases; nucleotides outside the gene matches: 0. The germline V gene encodes CDR1 MNHNY and CDR2 SVGAGI (reference sequence). Written as DNA, the CDR3 is TGTGCCAGCAGGACAGGGAATTCACCCCTCCACTTT. Its translation: CASRTGNSPLHF.

V is TRBV5-1 and J is TRBJ2-7; 7 bases are shared with TRBD1. This CDR3 has 15 residues. From germline, CDR1 is SGHRS and CDR2 YFSETQ. The ends lost 3 bases at V and 6 bases at J; junction bases unmatched: 12. In DNA, the CDR3 is TGCGCCAGCAGCTCCGGGACAGCTGCCTGGGGCGAGCAGTACTTC. Amino acid sequence: CASSSGTAAWGEQYF.

This chain joins TRBV6-2 or TRBV6-3 and TRBJ2-7; TRBD1 matches 10 bases. The CDR3 is 12 amino acids. With 5 bases clipped from V and 6 bases from J, the junction kept 1 base outside the gene matches. Germline V gene sequence: CDR1 MNHEY, CDR2 SVGEGT. CDR3 bases: TGTGCCAGCAGTCGGGACAGGGGCGAGCAGTACTTC. Translated: CASSRDRGEQYF.

The chain carries TRBV5-6 and TRBJ2-4; D may be TRBD1 (7 bases). V dropped 4 bases and J dropped 5 bases, with 28 bases sitting between them. The CDR3 runs to 19 residues. The germline V gene encodes CDR1 SGHDT and CDR2 YYEEEE. CDR3 sequence (DNA): TGTGCCAGCAGCCGGAGGGGGCAGGGAGGACGAACTCTGGAAAACATTCAGTACTTC. Protein product: CASSRRGQGGRTLENIQYF.

This chain links TRBV5-1 with TRBJ1-2, with 11 bases that match TRBD1. Trimming cost V 4 bases and J 5 bases; bases outside gene matches: 16. Germline V CDR1 and CDR2: SGHRS, YFSETQ. The CDR3 has 18 amino acids. This chain's CDR3 is CASSPRSGGTGGFYGYTF. In nucleotides, the CDR3 is TGCGCCAGCAGCCCGCGAAGTGGGGGGACAGGGGGTTTTTATGGCTACACCTTC.

The CDR3 is CASSSLQGGTEAFF. The CDR3 nucleotides read TGTGCCAGCAGCTCACTTCAGGGAGGAACTGAAGCTTTCTTT. This chain connects TRBV5-4 to TRBJ1-1; D may be TRBD1 (5 bases). V was clipped by 3 bases and J by 5 bases, with 14 bases between them. The CDR3 loop spans 14 amino acids. The germline CDR1 and CDR2 sequences are SGHNT and YYREEE (reference sequence).

The chain recombines TRBV21-1 with TRBJ2-6; the DNA was not compared with TRBD1, the D call given in the table. TRBV21-1 is annotated as a pseudogene. The CDR3 covers 18 residues. The CDR3 nucleotides are TGTGCCAGCAGATCCAGGACACCCATCTCTGCTGGGGCCAACGTCCTGACTTTC. Translated: CASRSRTPISAGANVLTF.

The chain joins TRBV28 to TRBJ1-3, with TRBD1 as a possible D gene (5 bases). V lost 6 bases to trimming and J lost 0 bases, with 24 bases between them. Germline values: CDR1 MDHEN, CDR2 SYDVKM. The CDR3 totals 19 residues. CDR3 in amino acids: CASRSAEARQPLSGNTIYF. The CDR3 nucleotides are TGTGCCAGCAGGTCAGCCGAAGCCAGACAGCCGCTCTCTGGAAACACCATATATTTT.

The gene calls are TRBV12-5 and TRBJ2-1; TRBD2 might be the D (8 bases). Deletions cut 3 bases from V and 10 bases from J, with 25 bases between. The germline V gene encodes CDR1 LGHNT and CDR2 FRNRAP. The CDR3 spans 17 residues. The CDR3 nucleotides read TGTGCTAGTGGTTTCTCTCCTATAGCGGGATCAGGGGGGGAGCAGTTCTTC. It encodes CASGFSPIAGSGGEQFF.

This clone appeared a few times. The chain is built from TRBV15 and TRBJ1-2; D unclear. Germline assignment: CDR1 LNHNV and CDR2 YYDKDF (reference sequence). V lost 3 bases, J lost 6 bases, and 11 bases lay in between. The CDR3 extends over 13 amino acids. CDR3 region: CATSSDFLNGYTF. The DNA for the CDR3 is TGTGCCACCAGCAGCGACTTTTTGAATGGCTACACCTTC.

The CDR3 sequence is CAIREIAGVGGELFF. Written as DNA, the CDR3 is TGTGCCATCAGGGAGATAGCGGGAGTCGGCGGGGAGCTGTTTTTT. The chain has TRBV10-3 and TRBJ2-2; TRBD2 matches 9 bases. J was trimmed by 7 bases and V by 6 bases; bases with no gene match: 9. The germline gives CDR1 ENHRY, CDR2 SYGVKD. The CDR3 is made up of 15 amino acids.

This chain connects TRBV10-1 to TRBJ1-6; 8 bases match TRBD1. CDR3 length: 16 amino acids. The germline V gene encodes CDR1 WNHNN and CDR2 SYGVQD (reference sequence). With 8 bases clipped from V and 0 bases from J, the junction kept 6 bases outside the gene matches. CDR3 sequence reads: CASCSTGDSYNSPLHF. CDR3 DNA: TGCGCCAGCTGTTCGACAGGGGACTCCTATAATTCACCCCTCCACTTT.

This sequence joins TRBV7-9 and TRBJ2-2; 7 positions agree with TRBD2. CDR1 and CDR2 from the germline V gene are SEHNR and FQNEAQ (reference sequence). CDR3 size: 14 residues. Losses at the gene ends were 3 bases for V and 3 bases for J; bases not matched to a gene: 1. In DNA form, the CDR3 reads TGTGCCAGCAGCTTCCGGGAGGACACCGGGGAGCTGTTTTTT. Translated, it gives CASSFREDTGELFF. Filled out from reference TRBV7-9 and TRBJ2-2, the complete variable domain reads DTGVSQNPRHKITKRGQNVTFRCDPISEHNRLYWYRQTLGQGPEFLTYFQNEAQLEKSRLLSDRFSAERPKGSFSTLEIQRTEQGDSAMYLCASSFREDTGELFFGEGSRLTVL.

The V and J genes are TRBV27 and TRBJ1-1; 9 bases map to TRBD1. V was pared by 4 bases and J by 2 bases, with 2 bases of the junction left unmatched. The germline V gene encodes CDR1 MNHEY and CDR2 SMNVEV (reference sequence). The CDR3 extends over 14 amino acids. The CDR3 nucleotides read TGTGCCAGCAGTTGGGGACAGGGAAACACTGAAGCTTTCTTT. This codes for CASSWGQGNTEAFF.